This TCR beta chain derives from a study of blood T cell repertoires in COVID-19. The table came from immunoSEQ multiplex PCR; TCRdb's copy has only in-frame clones and leaves some out. Of more than 85,000 clones listed, 85% to 90% are singletons. The germline V gene has CDR1 LNHDA and CDR2 SQIVND (reference sequence). The CDR3 covers 14 residues. Trimming took off 8 bases at V and 0 bases at J, with 11 bases between the two ends. This TCR was sampled from a human donor in a cohort sampled during active COVID-19. The sample was peripheral blood. The J gene is TRBJ1-3, the V gene TRBV19; D might be TRBD1 (6 bases). CDR3 region: CASQQGFSGNTIYF. The CDR3, as DNA: TGTGCCAGTCAACAGGGCTTCTCTGGAAACACCATATATTTT.